Listed here are 13 T cell receptor beta chains from one sample, sequenced in a study of untreated major depressive disorder (dated by TCRdb to 2016 to 2019). Library prep was done by the immunoSEQ multiplex PCR assay. Sourced from immuneACCESS, this table was stored by TCRdb with only in-frame sequences that have V and J called. A share of the clones is absent; for the studies checked, an unresolved V gene accounts for under half, and the remainder has no known explanation. The sample data list just over 20,000 clones, and about 87% of these were observed just once. The ten largest clones capture around 5% of the sample. Sequences were obtained from CD4+ T cells from PBMCs. All receptors come from a woman between 25 and 40 years old in good health.

This clone came up a few times. V and J are TRBV7-2 and TRBJ2-3, with 13 bases fitting TRBD2. V lost 3 bases and J lost 1; bases outside the gene matches: 7. CDR1 is SGHTA, CDR2 FQGNSA, per germline. The CDR3 spans 18 residues. The CDR3 DNA reads TGTGCCAGCAGCTTCCTGCCACTAGCGGGGGGGCGCACAGATACGCAGTATTTT. It yields the protein CASSFLPLAGGRTDTQYF. The whole variable domain, filled in from reference TRBV7-2 and TRBJ2-3, reads GAGVSQSPSNKVTEKGKDVELRCDPISGHTALYWYRQSLGQGLEFLIYFQGNSAPDKSGLPSDRFSAERTGGSVSTLTIQRTQQEDSAVYLCASSFLPLAGGRTDTQYFGPGTRLTVL.

The rearrangement joins TRBV10-3 to TRBJ1-1; 8 bases line up with TRBD1. CDR1 and CDR2 (germline): ENHRY, SYGVKD. The ends lost 6 bases at V and 3 bases at J; junction bases unmatched: 3. The CDR3 is 13 amino acids. CDR3: CAIRTQGDTEAFF. The DNA for the CDR3 is TGTGCCATCAGGACACAGGGGGACACTGAAGCTTTCTTT.

The chain uses TRBV7-2 and TRBJ2-7; D remains ambiguous. Trimming took 4 bases from V and 0 from J, leaving 4 bases between them. The CDR3 is 12 residues long. Germline V gene lookup returns CDR1 SGHTA and CDR2 FQGNSA. Here the CDR3 reads CASSSNSYEQYF. In DNA, the CDR3 is TGTGCCAGCAGCTCCAACTCCTACGAGCAGTACTTC.

This clone appeared a single time. The V call is TRBV4-1, the J call TRBJ2-3; D gene uncertain. V was trimmed by 2 bases and J by 2 bases, leaving 11 bases between them. CDR3 length: 15 residues. Germline CDR1 and CDR2: MGHRA and YSYEKL. The CDR3 is CASSQLDGNTDTQYF. The CDR3 DNA sequence: TGCGCCAGCAGCCAATTAGATGGGAACACAGATACGCAGTATTTT.

This clone was counted a few times. This chain connects TRBV4-3 to TRBJ2-1; 13 bases line up with TRBD2. The CDR3 is made up of 18 amino acids. Germline CDR1 is LGHNA and CDR2 is YSLEER. V was clipped by 0 bases and J by 6 bases; unmatched bases: 8. The CDR3 reads CASSQDPTSGGHPNEQFF. In DNA form, the CDR3 reads TGCGCCAGCAGCCAAGACCCGACTAGCGGGGGGCATCCCAATGAGCAGTTCTTC.

The CDR3 nucleotides are TGTGCCAGCAGCTTAGCGGCCGGGACAGGGAATTCACCCCTCCACTTT. Translating it yields CASSLAAGTGNSPLHF. V and J are TRBV7-8 and TRBJ1-6; 9 positions agree with TRBD1. The V segment lost 0 bases and the J segment 7 bases; nucleotides outside the gene matches: 4. CDR3 length: 16 amino acids. Looked up from germline, CDR1 is SGHVS and CDR2 is FQNEAQ. Using reference TRBV7-8 and TRBJ1-6 for the parts outside the CDR3, the full variable domain is GAGVSQSPRYKVAKRGQDVALRCDPISGHVSLFWYQQALGQGPEFLTYFQNEAQLDKSGLPSDRFFAERPEGSVSTLKIQRTQQEDSAVYLCASSLAAGTGNSPLHFGNGTRLTVT.

The chain has TRBV7-8 and TRBJ2-5, with TRBD1 matching 7 bases. V lost 5 bases, J lost 2 bases, and 8 bases stayed unmatched. This CDR3 is 15 amino acids long. The germline V gene has CDR1 SGHVS and CDR2 FQNEAQ. The CDR3 loop is CASSRGQTRQETQYF. The CDR3 coding sequence is TGTGCCAGCAGCCGGGGACAGACGAGACAAGAGACCCAGTACTTC.

This chain connects TRBV2 to TRBJ2-4; TRBD1 matches at 7 bases. The V gene end was trimmed by 6 bases and the J gene end by 3 bases; junction bases not matched to a gene: 8. In germline, CDR1 is SNHLY, CDR2 FYNNEI. The CDR3 runs to 15 residues. The CDR3 region has the DNA TGTGCCAGCAGCCCCGACAGGGCCGGCAAAAACATTCAGTACTTC. This gives the protein CASSPDRAGKNIQYF.

The chain is built from TRBV5-1 and TRBJ2-7, with D maybe TRBD1 (6 bases). Germline V gives CDR1 SGHRS, CDR2 YFSETQ. CDR3 length equals 17 residues. V was clipped by 4 bases and J by 3 bases, with 23 bases between them. For the CDR3, the DNA is TGCGCCAGCAGCCCGGCCCCAGGGGCCGCAGTCATCTACGAGCAGTACTTC. Protein product: CASSPAPGAAVIYEQYF.

This clone was detected a few times. The V and J genes are TRBV18 and TRBJ2-5; 8 bases map to TRBD1. With 8 bases clipped from V and 4 bases from J, the junction kept 9 bases outside the gene matches. Germline loops: CDR1 KGHSH, CDR2 LQKENI. This CDR3 comprises 14 residues. CDR3 bases: TGTGCCAGCCGGTATGGACAGGGAGCAGAGACCCAGTACTTC. The encoded protein is CASRYGQGAETQYF.

The rearrangement uses TRBV4-3 and TRBJ2-5, with 9 nucleotides matching TRBD2. The length of the CDR3 is 15 residues. V gave up 1 base and J gave up 5 bases; unmatched junction bases: 5. Germline-derived CDR1 and CDR2 are LGHNA and YSLEER. The CDR3 DNA sequence: TGCGCCAGCAGCCAAGGGAACAGCGGGAGGGAGACCCAGTACTTC. This translates into CASSQGNSGRETQYF.

V and J are TRBV30 and TRBJ1-4; D uncertain. V gave up 5 bases and J gave up 2 bases, with 12 bases separating them. The germline CDR1 and CDR2 sequences are GTSNPN and SVGIG (reference sequence). The CDR3 extends over 14 amino acids. The CDR3 DNA is TGTGCCTGGGAGAAAGGGAGGACTAATGAAAAACTGTTTTTT. It yields the protein CAWEKGRTNEKLFF.

The chain employs TRBV27 and TRBJ1-1; no definite D call. Germline values: CDR1 MNHEY, CDR2 SMNVEV (reference sequence). The CDR3 length is 14 residues. V lost 7 bases, J lost 5 bases, and 17 bases lay in between. CDR3 loop: CASMHLGQWTEAFF. For the CDR3, the DNA is TGTGCCAGCATGCATCTTGGTCAGTGGACTGAAGCTTTCTTT.